Sequencing of this T cell receptor beta chain was carried out in a study of graft-versus-host responses after intestinal transplantation. Study at large: Each of the recipients got a multivisceral, liver-intestinal, or isolated intestinal transplant. Recipients across the board were started on anti-thymocyte globulin induction, then kept on tacrolimus and steroids for about 3 years. Notes on the study in general: Peak circulating GvH clone levels tracked with early post-transplant HvG declines. Analysis identified GvH clones in recipient marrow, with some appearing first in ileum or blood.

Germline V lookup: CDR1 MGHRA, CDR2 YSYEKL. This CDR3 is built from 15 residues. V shed 1 base and J shed 9 bases, with 15 bases lying between them. As to this clone: Its antigen is unidentified.

Clones were sequenced by immunoSEQ multiplex PCR, and TCRdb holds only the in-frame ones, with some missing. The sample lists about 97,000 clones; around nine tenths were seen once. The rearrangement uses TRBV4-1 and TRBJ1-4, with a possible D match to TRBD1 (5 bases). The specimen comprised PBMCs, sampled around 450 days after intestinal transplant. The source is a human patient who received an intestinal transplant, so some T cells may come from the graft donor. The CDR3 loop reads CASSQVAGPGKKLFF. In nucleotides, the CDR3 is TGCGCCAGCAGCCAAGTCGCGGGACCGGGCAAAAAACTGTTTTTT.